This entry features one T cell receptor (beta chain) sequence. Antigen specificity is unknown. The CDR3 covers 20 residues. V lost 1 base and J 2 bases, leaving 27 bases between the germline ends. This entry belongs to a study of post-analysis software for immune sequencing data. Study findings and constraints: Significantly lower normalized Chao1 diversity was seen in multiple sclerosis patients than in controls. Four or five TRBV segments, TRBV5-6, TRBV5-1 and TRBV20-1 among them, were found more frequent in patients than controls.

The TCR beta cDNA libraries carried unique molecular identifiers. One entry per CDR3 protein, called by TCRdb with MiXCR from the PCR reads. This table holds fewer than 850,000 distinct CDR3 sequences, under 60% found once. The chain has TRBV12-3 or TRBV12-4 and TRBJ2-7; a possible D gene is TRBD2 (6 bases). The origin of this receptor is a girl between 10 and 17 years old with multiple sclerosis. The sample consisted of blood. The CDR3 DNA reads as TGTGCCAGCAGTTTAGGGGTCTCCTGGGGTGTCCGGGGGACGGCCTACGAGCAGTACTTC. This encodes CASSLGVSWGVRGTAYEQYF.